This T cell receptor (beta chain) was sequenced for a study of CD8+ T cells in alopecia areata. CDR1 is SGDLS and CDR2 is YYNGEE in the germline V gene. The CDR3 runs to 15 residues. Trimming pared 0 bases from V and 2 bases from J, leaving 12 bases between. Treatment in this sample: oral pan-JAK inhibitor, 5-10 mg twice daily. Sequencing templates came from extracted RNA that was reverse transcribed into cDNA. Sequencing was performed with immunoSEQ multiplex PCR; in TCRdb, only in-frame clones are kept and a portion is missing. The sample lists hundreds of thousands of clones; around 65% were seen once.

The chain recombines TRBV9 with TRBJ2-7; the D is unclear. This TCR derives from a human donor with alopecia areata. Sequencing was performed on CD4+ T cells sorted from blood, taken at approximately week 44, from a patient treated with tofacitinib. Here the CDR3 reads CASSVGPDLTYEQYF. CDR3 DNA sequence: TGTGCCAGCAGCGTAGGTCCGGATCTTACCTACGAGCAGTACTTC.